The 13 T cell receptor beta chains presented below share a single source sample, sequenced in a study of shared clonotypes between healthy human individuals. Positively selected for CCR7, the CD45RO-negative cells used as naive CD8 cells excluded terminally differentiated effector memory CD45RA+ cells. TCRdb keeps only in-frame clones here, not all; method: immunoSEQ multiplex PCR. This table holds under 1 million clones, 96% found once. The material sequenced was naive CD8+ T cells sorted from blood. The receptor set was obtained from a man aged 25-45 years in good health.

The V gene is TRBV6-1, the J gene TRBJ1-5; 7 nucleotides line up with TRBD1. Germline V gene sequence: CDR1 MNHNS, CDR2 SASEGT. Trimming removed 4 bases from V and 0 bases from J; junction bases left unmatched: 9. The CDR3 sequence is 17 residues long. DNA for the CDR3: TGTGCCAGCAGTGGACAGGGAGGGTGGGATAGCAATCAGCCCCAGCATTTT. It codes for CASSGQGGWDSNQPQHF.

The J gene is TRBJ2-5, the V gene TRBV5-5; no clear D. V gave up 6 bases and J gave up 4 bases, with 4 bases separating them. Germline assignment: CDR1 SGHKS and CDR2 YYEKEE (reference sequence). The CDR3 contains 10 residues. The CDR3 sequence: CASKGETQYF. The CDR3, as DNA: TGTGCCAGCAAGGGAGAGACCCAGTACTTC.

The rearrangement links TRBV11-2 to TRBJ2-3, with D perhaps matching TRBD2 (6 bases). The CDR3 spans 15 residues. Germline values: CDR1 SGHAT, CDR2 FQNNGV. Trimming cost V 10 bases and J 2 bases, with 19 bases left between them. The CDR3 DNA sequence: TGTGCCACCCCCCTTCCTAGCGTTCCCACAGATACGCAGTATTTT. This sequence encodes CATPLPSVPTDTQYF.

The CDR3 region is CASSFHLTSYEQYF. The CDR3 bases are TGCGCCAGCAGTTTTCATTTAACCTCCTACGAGCAGTACTTC. V and J are TRBV5-1 and TRBJ2-7; D is undetermined. The CDR3 runs 14 residues. Germline CDR1 is SGHRS and CDR2 is YFSETQ. V lost 5 bases to trimming and J lost 0 bases, with 12 bases between them.

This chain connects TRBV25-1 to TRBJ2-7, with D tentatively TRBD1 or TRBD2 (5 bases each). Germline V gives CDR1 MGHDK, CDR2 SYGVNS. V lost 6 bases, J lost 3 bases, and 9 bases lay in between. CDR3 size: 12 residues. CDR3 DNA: TGTGCCAGCAGCTGGGACGGCTACGAGCAGTACTTC. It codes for CASSWDGYEQYF.

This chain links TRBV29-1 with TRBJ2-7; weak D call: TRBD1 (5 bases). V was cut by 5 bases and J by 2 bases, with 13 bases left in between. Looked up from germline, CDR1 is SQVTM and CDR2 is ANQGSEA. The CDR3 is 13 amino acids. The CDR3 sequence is CSVQRQTPYEQYF. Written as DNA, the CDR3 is TGCAGCGTTCAAAGACAGACCCCCTACGAGCAGTACTTC.

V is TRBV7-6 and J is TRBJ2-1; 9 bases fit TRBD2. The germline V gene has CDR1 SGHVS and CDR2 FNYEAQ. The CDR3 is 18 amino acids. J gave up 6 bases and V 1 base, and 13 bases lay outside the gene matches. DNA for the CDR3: TGTGCCAGCAGCTTAGATGGACTAGCGACAGCCCATCCCAATGAGCAGTTCTTC. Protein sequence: CASSLDGLATAHPNEQFF. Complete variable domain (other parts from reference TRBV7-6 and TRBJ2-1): GAGVSQSPRYKVTKRGQDVALRCDPISGHVSLYWYRQALGQGPEFLTYFNYEAQQDKSGLPNDRFSAERPEGSISTLTIQRTEQRDSAMYRCASSLDGLATAHPNEQFFGPGTRLTVL.

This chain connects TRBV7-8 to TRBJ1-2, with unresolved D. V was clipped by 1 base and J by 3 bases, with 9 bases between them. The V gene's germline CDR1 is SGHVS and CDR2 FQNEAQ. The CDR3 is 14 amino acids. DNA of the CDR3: TGTGCCAGCAGCTTAGGGGTTGGGGACTATGGCTACACCTTC. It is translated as CASSLGVGDYGYTF.

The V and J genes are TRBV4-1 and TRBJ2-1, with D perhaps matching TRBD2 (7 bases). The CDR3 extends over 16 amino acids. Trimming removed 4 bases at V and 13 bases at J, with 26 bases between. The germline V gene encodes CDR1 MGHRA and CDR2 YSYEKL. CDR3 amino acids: CASSPSGTGTKMRQFF. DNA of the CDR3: TGCGCCAGCAGCCCGAGCGGCACAGGGACTAAAATGCGACAGTTCTTC.

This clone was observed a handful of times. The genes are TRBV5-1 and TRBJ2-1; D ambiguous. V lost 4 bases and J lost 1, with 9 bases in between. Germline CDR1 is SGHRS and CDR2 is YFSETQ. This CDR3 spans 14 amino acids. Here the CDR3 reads CASSPIGSYNEQFF. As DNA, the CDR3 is TGCGCCAGCAGCCCCATTGGGTCCTACAATGAGCAGTTCTTC. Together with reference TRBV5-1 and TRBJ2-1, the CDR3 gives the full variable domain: KAGVTQTPRYLIKTRGQQVTLSCSPISGHRSVSWYQQTPGQGLQFLFEYFSETQRNKGNFPGRFSGRQFSNSRSEMNVSTLELGDSALYLCASSPIGSYNEQFFGPGTRLTVL.

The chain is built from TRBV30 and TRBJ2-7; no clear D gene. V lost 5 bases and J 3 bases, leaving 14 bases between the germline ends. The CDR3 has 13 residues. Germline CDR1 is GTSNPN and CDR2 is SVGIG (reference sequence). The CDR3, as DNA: TGTGCCTGGGGTATCGGAGCAGGCTACGAGCAGTACTTC. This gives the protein CAWGIGAGYEQYF.

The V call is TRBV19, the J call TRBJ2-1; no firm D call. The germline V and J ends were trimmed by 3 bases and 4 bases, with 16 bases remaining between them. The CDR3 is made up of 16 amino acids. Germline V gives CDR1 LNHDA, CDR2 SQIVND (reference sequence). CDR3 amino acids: CASSITESAPYNEQFF. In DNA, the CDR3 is TGTGCCAGTAGTATTACGGAGTCAGCGCCTTACAATGAGCAGTTCTTC.

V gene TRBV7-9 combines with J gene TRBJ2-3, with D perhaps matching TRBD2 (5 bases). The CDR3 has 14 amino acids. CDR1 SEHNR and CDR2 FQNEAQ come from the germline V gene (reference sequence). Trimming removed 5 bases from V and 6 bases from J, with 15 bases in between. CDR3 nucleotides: TGTGCCAGCAGCCCACAAACTAGTTTGGATACGCAGTATTTT. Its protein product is CASSPQTSLDTQYF.